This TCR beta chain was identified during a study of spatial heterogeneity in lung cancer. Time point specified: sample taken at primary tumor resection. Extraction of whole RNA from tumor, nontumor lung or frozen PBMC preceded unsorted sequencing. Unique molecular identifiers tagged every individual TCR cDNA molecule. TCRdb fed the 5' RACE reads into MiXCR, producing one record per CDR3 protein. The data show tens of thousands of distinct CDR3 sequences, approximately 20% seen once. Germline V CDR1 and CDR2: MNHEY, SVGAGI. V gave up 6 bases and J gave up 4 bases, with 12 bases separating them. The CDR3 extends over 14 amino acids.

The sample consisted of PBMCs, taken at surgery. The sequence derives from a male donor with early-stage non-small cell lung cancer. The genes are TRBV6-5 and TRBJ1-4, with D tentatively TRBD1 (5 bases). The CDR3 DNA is TGTGCCAGCAGCCTCGACAGATTTAATGAAAAACTGTTTTTT. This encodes CASSLDRFNEKLFF.